The rows below give T cell receptor beta chains drawn from one sample of a study of cytomegalovirus exposure and HLA in healthy donors. Data came from immunoSEQ multiplex PCR; TCRdb stores just in-frame clones and leaves some out. The profile shows more than 90,000 clones, approximately 81% of them singletons. The sample consisted of PBMCs. The receptors here all came from a woman between 18 and 30 years old in good health and CMV-seropositive. Each CDR3 is given with its conserved first and last residue.

len: 14
v_gene: TRBV5-1
CDR3aa: CASSLVGSQETQYF

len: 15
v_gene: TRBV19
CDR3aa: CASDRTKGATQPQHF

len: 13
v_gene: TRBV18
CDR3aa: CASSPPQGNGYTF

len: 13
v_gene: TRBV19
CDR3aa: CASSIGGQETQYF

len: 13
v_gene: TRBV28
CDR3aa: CASSSPSAVEQYF

len: 14
v_gene: TRBV11-1
CDR3aa: CASSFERNSYEQYF

len: 14
v_gene: TRBV7-2
CDR3aa: CASSPTDSGNTIYF

len: 17
v_gene: TRBV4-2
CDR3aa: CASSQDQGTGYEETQYF

len: 15
v_gene: TRBV28
CDR3aa: CASSQNRGLVQPQHF

len: 12
v_gene: TRBV2
CDR3aa: CASTEQGETQYF

len: 13
v_gene: TRBV30
CDR3aa: CACKREIRDEQYF

len: 13
v_gene: TRBV6-1
CDR3aa: CASSVRISYEQYF

len: 12
v_gene: TRBV10-2
CDR3aa: CASSGTGLAQYF

len: 14
v_gene: TRBV5-1
CDR3aa: CASSSGDSSYEQYF

len: 13
v_gene: TRBV6-1
CDR3aa: CASSPTGRTEAFF

len: 11
v_gene: TRBV27
CDR3aa: CASGGKWPQHF

len: 13
v_gene: TRBV6-5
CDR3aa: CASSLAGRYEQYF

len: 14
v_gene: TRBV5-1
CDR3aa: CASSLRGLGNTIYF

len: 14
v_gene: TRBV2
CDR3aa: CASSQDTTNEKLFF

len: 14
v_gene: TRBV28
CDR3aa: CASSLQGWDEKLFF

len: 16
v_gene: TRBV10-3
CDR3aa: CAISVTLAAGSREQYF

len: 16
v_gene: TRBV28
CDR3aa: CASSLTSGRKQETQYF

len: 15
v_gene: TRBV4-2
CDR3aa: CASSQGAGRDNEQFF

len: 19
v_gene: TRBV4-1
CDR3aa: CASSHDTNYRGRGANVLTF

len: 15
v_gene: TRBV2
CDR3aa: CASSEETGDNQPQHF

len: 17
v_gene: TRBV7-9
CDR3aa: CASSSRGVGTGDEKLFF

len: 15
v_gene: TRBV18
CDR3aa: CASSQGIPSTDTQYF

len: 14
v_gene: TRBV19
CDR3aa: CASSNPDRDLEQYF

len: 14
v_gene: TRBV11-1
CDR3aa: CASSFGTGEGEAFF

len: 14
v_gene: TRBV10-3
CDR3aa: CAISDLIDYNEQFF

len: 15
v_gene: TRBV4-1
CDR3aa: CASSQGRGPGNTIYF